The 27 T cell receptor beta chains reported below all come from one sample, sequenced in a study of cytomegalovirus exposure and HLA in healthy donors. Primers: 60 Vbeta forward and 13 Jbeta reverse. TCRdb keeps only in-frame clones here, not all; method: immunoSEQ multiplex PCR. The sample holds approximately 88,000 clones, roughly 76% seen once. Sequenced input: PBMCs. These TCRs come from a male donor in good health and CMV-seronegative.

This clone has only a few counts. V and J are TRBV5-1 and TRBJ1-5; D call uncertain. Germline-derived CDR1 and CDR2 are SGHRS and YFSETQ. This CDR3 is built from 16 residues. V was pared by 5 bases and J by 7 bases, with 22 bases between. CDR3 sequence reads: CASSSGSVGSGQPQHF. CDR3 DNA: TGCGCCAGCAGTTCTGGGTCGGTCGGATCGGGGCAGCCCCAGCATTTT.

The chain is built from TRBV7-9 and TRBJ2-2; 14 bases are shared with TRBD2. CDR3 size: 18 residues. V shed 1 base and J 1 base; nucleotides not matched to a gene: 2. Germline assignment: CDR1 SEHNR and CDR2 FQNEAQ (reference sequence). The CDR3 reads CASSLGLAGGLNTGELFF. Written as DNA, the CDR3 is TGTGCCAGCAGCTTAGGACTAGCGGGAGGGCTGAACACCGGGGAGCTGTTTTTT.

This chain uses TRBV5-4 with TRBJ2-5; TRBD1 agrees at 7 bases. The better agreement between TRBJ2-7 and the DNA end casts doubt on the J call. CDR3 length equals 18 residues. In germline, CDR1 is SGHNT, CDR2 YYREEE (reference sequence). CDR3 loop: CASSFMRSGTEGYYEQYF. In nucleotides, the CDR3 is TGTGCCAGCAGCTTCATGCGCTCCGGGACAGAAGGATACTACGAGCAGTACTTC.

CDR3 sequence: CASSQVGLSNEKLFF. The CDR3 DNA reads as TGCGCCAGCAGCCAAGTGGGGCTGTCTAATGAAAAACTGTTTTTT. The rearrangement uses TRBV4-1 and TRBJ1-4, with D possibly TRBD1 on 5 matching bases. V was clipped by 1 base and J by 3 bases, with 9 bases between them. Per the germline V gene, CDR1 is MGHRA and CDR2 is YSYEKL. The CDR3 has 15 residues.

This clone was counted a few times. The chain uses TRBV5-1 and TRBJ1-4; 7 bases are shared with TRBD1. The trim removed 3 bases at V and 7 bases at J, leaving 6 bases unmatched. Germline lookup yields CDR1 SGHRS and CDR2 YFSETQ. CDR3 size: 14 residues. The DNA of the CDR3 is TGCGCCAGCAGCTGGGGACAGAATCTTGAAAAACTGTTTTTT. This translates into CASSWGQNLEKLFF. Supplemented by reference TRBV5-1 and TRBJ1-4, the full variable domain reads KAGVTQTPRYLIKTRGQQVTLSCSPISGHRSVSWYQQTPGQGLQFLFEYFSETQRNKGNFPGRFSGRQFSNSRSEMNVSTLELGDSALYLCASSWGQNLEKLFFGSGTQLSVL.

V is TRBV27 and J is TRBJ1-5; D perhaps matches TRBD1 (5 bases). CDR1 and CDR2 from the germline V gene are MNHEY and SMNVEV (reference sequence). The CDR3 consists of 21 residues. Trimming left V 2 bases short and J 0 bases short, with 26 bases between. The CDR3 loop reads CASSLRGFAGPRNISNQPQHF. The CDR3, as DNA: TGTGCCAGCAGTTTAAGAGGGTTTGCGGGGCCCAGAAATATTAGCAATCAGCCCCAGCATTTT.

This chain joins TRBV7-9 and TRBJ1-4; D ambiguous. Germline CDR1 and CDR2: SEHNR and FQNEAQ (reference sequence). CDR3 size: 13 residues. Between the trimmed V and J ends, which lost 0 bases and 8 bases, there was a span of 7 bases. Here the CDR3 DNA reads TGTGCCAGCAGCTTAGCGTCGGGGGAAAAACTGTTTTTT. It is translated as CASSLASGEKLFF.

This clone appeared a few times. CDR3 amino acids: CASSPSNTGTGELYNSPLHF. The CDR3 DNA follows: TGTGCCAGCAGCCCTAGCAACACCGGGACAGGGGAATTGTATAATTCACCCCTCCACTTT. The chain recombines TRBV7-3 with TRBJ1-6; 10 bases map to TRBD1. Germline V lookup: CDR1 SGHTA, CDR2 FQGTGA. This CDR3 region has 20 residues. V shed 5 bases, J shed 4 bases, and the junction held 17 bases outside the gene matches.

The gene calls are TRBV2 and TRBJ2-1; 10 nucleotides match TRBD2. Germline CDR1 SNHLY, CDR2 FYNNEI. With 5 bases clipped from V and 0 bases from J, the junction kept 4 bases outside the gene matches. The CDR3 runs 16 residues. The CDR3, as DNA: TGTGCCAGCAGTTCTCGGACTAGCGGCTCCTACAATGAGCAGTTCTTC. Its translation is CASSSRTSGSYNEQFF.

The rearrangement joins TRBV15 to TRBJ2-3; 9 bases map to TRBD1. The germline V gene has CDR1 LNHNV and CDR2 YYDKDF (reference sequence). Losses at the gene ends were 5 bases for V and 1 base for J; bases not matched to a gene: 4. The CDR3 covers 15 residues. As DNA, the CDR3 is TGTGCCACCAGCGGCCGGGACAGGGGCACAGATACGCAGTATTTT. Translated, it gives CATSGRDRGTDTQYF.

The sample holds a few counts of this clone. This rearrangement joins TRBV6-5 to TRBJ2-2; TRBD1 is a possible D gene (5 bases). The germline gives CDR1 MNHEY, CDR2 SVGAGI. V lost 8 bases to trimming and J lost 4 bases, with 14 bases between them. The CDR3 is 14 amino acids. The CDR3 DNA sequence: TGTGCCAGCGCCAGGACAAGAAGCACCGGGGAGCTGTTTTTT. This codes for CASARTRSTGELFF.

This clone came up a few times. The rearrangement joins TRBV7-2 to TRBJ2-1; D gene uncertain. In germline, CDR1 is SGHTA, CDR2 FQGNSA. The CDR3 spans 16 residues. V gave up 6 bases and J gave up 6 bases, with 21 bases separating them. Here the CDR3 reads CASRPPNLRWVNEQFF. As DNA, the CDR3 is TGTGCCAGCAGGCCCCCCAACCTGAGGTGGGTCAATGAGCAGTTCTTC.

The gene calls are TRBV7-2 and TRBJ1-4; D is unresolved. Germline V gives CDR1 SGHTA, CDR2 FQGNSA. The CDR3 is made up of 13 amino acids. Trimming took off 4 bases at V and 11 bases at J, with 14 bases between the two ends. CDR3 protein: CASSSVGQRKLFF. The CDR3 nucleotides read TGTGCCAGCAGCTCGGTTGGCCAGCGGAAACTGTTTTTT. The full variable domain, its missing parts supplied by reference TRBV7-2 and TRBJ1-4, is GAGVSQSPSNKVTEKGKDVELRCDPISGHTALYWYRQSLGQGLEFLIYFQGNSAPDKSGLPSDRFSAERTGGSVSTLTIQRTQQEDSAVYLCASSSVGQRKLFFGSGTQLSVL.

This chain links TRBV19 with TRBJ2-3; possibly TRBD2 for D (5 bases). The V end lost 7 bases, the J end lost 5 bases, and 16 bases lay between the germline ends. Germline V gene sequence: CDR1 LNHDA, CDR2 SQIVND (reference sequence). The CDR3 contains 14 residues. CDR3 nucleotides: TGTGCCAGTAATCTTGAGGGCGCGGGAGATACGCAGTATTTT. Translated, it gives CASNLEGAGDTQYF.

This clone was counted only a few times. This chain joins TRBV5-1 and TRBJ2-3, with 11 bases matching TRBD1. Germline loops: CDR1 SGHRS, CDR2 YFSETQ. This CDR3 has 16 residues. V was clipped by 4 bases and J by 5 bases; unmatched bases: 9. CDR3 in DNA: TGCGCCAGCAGCACACGGACAGGGGGCTCGGTAGATACGCAGTATTTT. This codes for CASSTRTGGSVDTQYF.

The V gene is TRBV5-1, the J gene TRBJ2-1; a possible D gene is TRBD2 (6 bases). Trimming removed 7 bases from V and 5 bases from J, with 19 bases in between. CDR3 length: 15 residues. The V gene's germline CDR1 is SGHRS and CDR2 YFSETQ. The DNA for the CDR3 is TGCGCCAGCGGGGTGCCGGGACTGGGTAACAATGAGCAGTTCTTC. This gives the protein CASGVPGLGNNEQFF.

The chain combines TRBV11-3 with TRBJ2-7, with D possibly TRBD1 on 6 matching bases. The V gene's germline CDR1 is SGHNT and CDR2 YENEEA. V was pared by 2 bases and J by 5 bases, with 7 bases between. This CDR3 spans 12 amino acids. CDR3 sequence (DNA): TGTGCCAGCAGCTTAAGGGGGAACGAGCAGTACTTC. Encoded protein: CASSLRGNEQYF.

The CDR3 region is CASSFRAFSEQYF. In DNA form, the CDR3 reads TGTGCCAGCAGCTTCAGGGCCTTCTCCGAGCAGTACTTC. V is TRBV7-8 and J is TRBJ2-5; the D gene is possibly TRBD1 (5 bases). The end of the DNA aligns better with TRBJ2-7, so the J call may be wrong. CDR1 is SGHVS, CDR2 FQNEAQ, per germline. This CDR3 contains 13 residues.

This rearrangement joins TRBV7-2 to TRBJ1-2; a weak D match, TRBD1 (6 bases). Germline V gene data show CDR1 as SGHTA and CDR2 as FQGNSA. Trimming took 5 bases from V and 7 from J, leaving 17 bases between them. The CDR3 extends over 14 amino acids. Here the CDR3 reads CASSPSAGVGGYTF. CDR3 DNA: TGTGCCAGCAGCCCTAGTGCAGGGGTTGGTGGCTACACCTTC.

This chain links TRBV19 with TRBJ1-5; no definite D call. The CDR3 has 16 residues. In germline, CDR1 is LNHDA, CDR2 SQIVND (reference sequence). V lost 5 bases and J 0 bases, leaving 14 bases between the germline ends. CDR3: CASSPRGSYSNQPQHF. CDR3 bases: TGTGCCAGTAGTCCCCGAGGAAGTTATAGCAATCAGCCCCAGCATTTT.

A few counts support this clone. The genes are TRBV20-1 and TRBJ2-7, with 7 bases matching TRBD1. V trimming: 6 bases; J trimming: 6 bases; junction bases outside the gene matches: 5. This CDR3 contains 11 residues. Germline V CDR1 and CDR2: DFQATT, SNEGSKA (reference sequence). As DNA, the CDR3 is TGCAGTGCGGCACAGGGGACCGAGCAGTACTTC. This gives the protein CSAAQGTEQYF.

In its sample, this clone was seen a few times. The V call is TRBV27, the J call TRBJ2-2, with 10 bases identical to TRBD1. CDR3 length: 18 residues. Germline-derived CDR1 and CDR2 are MNHEY and SMNVEV (reference sequence). V trimming: 6 bases; J trimming: 2 bases; junction bases outside the gene matches: 12. Written as DNA, the CDR3 is TGTGCCAGCAGGCGGACAGGGGGGACGTCCAGAAACACCGGGGAGCTGTTTTTT. Protein sequence: CASRRTGGTSRNTGELFF.

This clone has a handful of counts. The J gene is TRBJ1-2, the V gene TRBV28; 7 bases are shared with TRBD1. There are 13 residues in the CDR3. J gave up 8 bases and V 7 bases, and 10 bases lay outside the gene matches. Germline loops: CDR1 MDHEN, CDR2 SYDVKM. For the CDR3, the DNA is TGTGCCAGCACCTCGACAGGGAATCAAGGCTACACCTTC. This gives the protein CASTSTGNQGYTF.

The gene calls are TRBV12-5 and TRBJ2-7, with 12 bases aligning to TRBD1. Germline-derived CDR1 and CDR2 are LGHNT and FRNRAP. The V segment lost 6 bases and the J segment 7 bases; nucleotides outside the gene matches: 10. CDR3 length: 15 amino acids. DNA of the CDR3: TGTGCTAGTGGACTCCCGGGACAGGGGGCTTCAGAGCAGTACTTC. This encodes CASGLPGQGASEQYF.

This clone occurred a few times. The rearrangement joins TRBV19 to TRBJ2-3, with 14 positions matching TRBD2. The J segment lost 6 bases and the V segment lost 5 bases, leaving 7 bases of the junction unmatched. Germline CDR1 and CDR2: LNHDA and SQIVND (reference sequence). The CDR3 extends over 16 amino acids. The CDR3 loop is CASSPRGLAGVDTQYF. CDR3 nucleotide sequence: TGTGCCAGTAGTCCACGGGGACTAGCGGGAGTCGATACGCAGTATTTT.

This clone was detected only once. The chain combines TRBV29-1 with TRBJ1-5; a possible D gene is TRBD1 (5 bases). Per germline, CDR1 SQVTM and CDR2 ANQGSEA. The CDR3 is 13 residues long. The V and J ends lost 6 bases and 7 bases respectively, with 16 bases between them. CDR3 sequence (DNA): TGCAGCGTCCGGGGGGAGGACGGGCAGCCCCAGCATTTT. Amino acids: CSVRGEDGQPQHF. Using reference TRBV29-1 and TRBJ1-5 for the parts outside the CDR3, the full variable domain is SAVISQKPSRDICQRGTSLTIQCQVDSQVTMMFWYRQQPGQSLTLIATANQGSEATYESGFVIDKFPISRPNLTFSTLTVSNMSPEDSSIYLCSVRGEDGQPQHFGDGTRLSIL.

This clone came up a few times. The V gene is TRBV15, the J gene TRBJ2-3; D gene ambiguous. This CDR3 contains 14 residues. Trimming removed 6 bases from V and 2 bases from J, with 12 bases in between. CDR1 LNHNV and CDR2 YYDKDF come from the germline V gene (reference sequence). CDR3 sequence: CATSPHPITDTQYF. DNA of the CDR3: TGTGCCACCAGTCCACACCCGATCACAGATACGCAGTATTTT.